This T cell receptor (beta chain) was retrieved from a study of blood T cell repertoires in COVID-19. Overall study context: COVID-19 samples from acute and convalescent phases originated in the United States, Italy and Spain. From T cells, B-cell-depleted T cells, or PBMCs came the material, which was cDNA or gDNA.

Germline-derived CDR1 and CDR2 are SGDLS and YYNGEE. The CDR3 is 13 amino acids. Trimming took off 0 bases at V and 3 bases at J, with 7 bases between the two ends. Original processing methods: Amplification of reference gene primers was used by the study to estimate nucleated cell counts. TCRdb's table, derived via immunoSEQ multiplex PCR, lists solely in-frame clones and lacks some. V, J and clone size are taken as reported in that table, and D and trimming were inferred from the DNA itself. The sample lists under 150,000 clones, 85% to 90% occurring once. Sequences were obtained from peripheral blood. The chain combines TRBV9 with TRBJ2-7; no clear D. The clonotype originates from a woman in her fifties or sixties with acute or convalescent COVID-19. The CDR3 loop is CASSVGPGYEQYF. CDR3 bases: TGTGCCAGCAGCGTAGGCCCGGGCTACGAGCAGTACTTC. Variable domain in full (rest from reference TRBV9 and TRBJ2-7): DSGVTQTPKHLITATGQRVTLRCSPRSGDLSVYWYQQSLDQGLQFLIQYYNGEERAKGNILERFSAQQFPDLHSELNLSSLELGDSALYFCASSVGPGYEQYFGPGTRLTVT.